The 3 T cell receptor beta chains below all came from one sample that was sequenced in a study of cytomegalovirus exposure and HLA in healthy donors. PCR involved 60 Vbeta and 13 Jbeta primers. Clones were read by immunoSEQ multiplex PCR, and TCRdb kept only the in-frame ones, dropping some. The sample includes approximately 110,000 clones, 70% to 80% of them seen just once. The sample taken for sequencing was PBMCs. The receptors come from a woman in her forties in good health and CMV-seropositive.

The rearrangement uses TRBV5-1 and TRBJ1-6, with TRBD1 matching 11 bases. The CDR3 covers 15 residues. V was clipped by 4 bases and J by 8 bases; unmatched bases: 5. Germline V gene data show CDR1 as SGHRS and CDR2 as YFSETQ. The CDR3 reads CASSPGDRGYSPLHF. The CDR3 DNA is TGCGCCAGCAGCCCGGGGGACAGGGGGTATTCACCCCTCCACTTT.

This clone was observed once. The chain combines TRBV28 with TRBJ2-6; TRBD2 agrees at 7 bases. There are 15 residues in the CDR3. Germline V gene data show CDR1 as MDHEN and CDR2 as SYDVKM. The V gene end was trimmed by 7 bases and the J gene end by 2 bases; junction bases not matched to a gene: 5. The CDR3 sequence: CASTSRGAGANVLTF. The DNA for the CDR3 is TGTGCCAGCACCTCTCGGGGGGCTGGGGCCAACGTCCTGACTTTC.

This chain joins TRBV6-1 and TRBJ1-6; perhaps TRBD1 as D (6 bases). The CDR3 extends over 15 amino acids. Germline V gene sequence: CDR1 MNHNS, CDR2 SASEGT. V shed 4 bases and J shed 4 bases, with 11 bases lying between them. CDR3 DNA sequence: TGTGCCAGCAGTGGTGGACAGACATATAATTCACCCCTCCACTTT. This encodes CASSGGQTYNSPLHF.